Listed below are T cell receptor beta chains from one sample, sequenced in a study of blood T cell repertoires in COVID-19. Profiled with immunoSEQ multiplex PCR; TCRdb holds only in-frame clones, not every one. In the table there are under 200,000 clones, approximately 81% of which are singletons. Sequenced sample: peripheral blood. The receptors derive from a man aged 35-49 years with acute or convalescent COVID-19. Each CDR3 is given with its conserved first and last residue. Fields, in order: CDR3 protein, CDR3 DNA, D gene, clone size, J gene, V gene. D genes are given only for firm matches. Not all rows give a size; the values are once, few, many and, for expanded clones, a class.

cdr3_aa: CATIFRTARDTEAFF; cdr3_nt: TGTGCCACCATTTTCCGGACAGCAAGGGACACTGAAGCTTTCTTT; d_call: .; clone_size: .; j_call: TRBJ1-1; v_call: TRBV6-6
cdr3_aa: CASSFRDYNEQFF; cdr3_nt: TGTGCCAGCAGTTTCCGGGACTACAATGAGCAGTTCTTC; d_call: .; clone_size: .; j_call: TRBJ2-1; v_call: TRBV12-3/TRBV12-4
cdr3_aa: CAISESRERNTEAFF; cdr3_nt: TGTGCCATCAGTGAGTCTAGGGAGAGGAACACTGAAGCTTTCTTT; d_call: .; clone_size: .; j_call: TRBJ1-1; v_call: TRBV10-3
cdr3_aa: CASSDQGSGANVLTF; cdr3_nt: TGTGCCAGCAGTGACCAGGGGTCTGGGGCCAACGTCCTGACTTTC; d_call: .; clone_size: .; j_call: TRBJ2-6; v_call: TRBV2
cdr3_aa: CAITPLEGGVTEAFF; cdr3_nt: TGTGCCATCACCCCCCTGGAGGGAGGGGTCACTGAAGCTTTCTTT; d_call: .; clone_size: .; j_call: TRBJ1-1; v_call: TRBV10-3
cdr3_aa: CATSDQVNEQFF; cdr3_nt: TGTGCCACCAGTGATCAGGTGAATGAGCAGTTCTTC; d_call: .; clone_size: .; j_call: TRBJ2-1; v_call: TRBV24-1
cdr3_aa: CAWGPWGGETQYF; cdr3_nt: TGTGCCTGGGGCCCGTGGGGGGGAGAGACCCAGTACTTC; d_call: TRBD2; clone_size: .; j_call: TRBJ2-5; v_call: TRBV30
cdr3_aa: CASSLFFRGDGNQPQHF; cdr3_nt: TGTGCCAGCAGTTTATTCTTCAGGGGAGATGGCAATCAGCCCCAGCATTTT; d_call: .; clone_size: .; j_call: TRBJ1-5; v_call: TRBV27
cdr3_aa: CASSSSRQSTGELFF; cdr3_nt: TGCGCCAGCAGCTCATCCAGACAGAGCACCGGGGAGCTGTTTTTT; d_call: .; clone_size: .; j_call: TRBJ2-2; v_call: TRBV5-1
cdr3_aa: CASSDLRGILNYGYTF; cdr3_nt: TGTGCCAGCAGCGACCTTAGGGGCATTCTTAACTATGGCTACACCTTC; d_call: .; clone_size: .; j_call: TRBJ1-2; v_call: TRBV5-4
cdr3_aa: CASSLRTQGTNEKLFF; cdr3_nt: TGTGCCAGCAGCTTAAGAACCCAGGGGACTAATGAAAAACTGTTTTTT; d_call: .; clone_size: .; j_call: TRBJ1-4; v_call: TRBV7-2
cdr3_aa: CASSVSFGSSYNEQFF; cdr3_nt: TGTGCCAGCAGTGTCTCTTTTGGGAGCTCCTACAATGAGCAGTTCTTC; d_call: .; clone_size: .; j_call: TRBJ2-1; v_call: TRBV2
cdr3_aa: CAWEDKQAEAFF; cdr3_nt: TGTGCCTGGGAGGATAAACAGGCTGAAGCTTTCTTT; d_call: .; clone_size: .; j_call: TRBJ1-1; v_call: TRBV30
cdr3_aa: CASSPGTGVQGATGELFF; cdr3_nt: TGTGCCAGCAGTCCCGGGACAGGGGTTCAAGGGGCCACCGGGGAGCTGTTTTTT; d_call: TRBD1; clone_size: few; j_call: TRBJ2-2; v_call: TRBV11-3
cdr3_aa: CASSLPGDNYGYTF; cdr3_nt: TGTGCCAGCAGCTTGCCCGGGGATAACTATGGCTACACCTTC; d_call: .; clone_size: once; j_call: TRBJ1-2; v_call: TRBV5-4
cdr3_aa: CASRPTSGSFGSPLHF; cdr3_nt: TGTGCCAGCAGGCCAACGTCAGGATCTTTTGGTTCACCCCTCCACTTT; d_call: .; clone_size: .; j_call: TRBJ1-6; v_call: TRBV28
cdr3_aa: CASSNSGRTEAFF; cdr3_nt: TGCGCCAGCAGCAACAGCGGGCGGACTGAAGCTTTCTTT; d_call: .; clone_size: once; j_call: TRBJ1-1; v_call: TRBV10-2
cdr3_aa: CATSSQGDSPLHF; cdr3_nt: TGTGCCACCTCATCCCAAGGGGATTCACCCCTCCACTTT; d_call: .; clone_size: .; j_call: TRBJ1-6; v_call: TRBV2
cdr3_aa: CASNRDRGGKNSPLHF; cdr3_nt: TGTGCCAGCAACCGGGACAGGGGCGGGAAAAATTCACCCCTCCACTTT; d_call: TRBD1; clone_size: once; j_call: TRBJ1-6; v_call: TRBV5-8
cdr3_aa: CASSKGTGKDSEQYF; cdr3_nt: TGTGCCAGCAGCAAAGGGACAGGGAAGGACTCCGAGCAGTACTTC; d_call: TRBD1; clone_size: .; j_call: TRBJ2-7; v_call: TRBV11-3
cdr3_aa: CASSETGGGTGELFF; cdr3_nt: TGTGCCAGCAGTGAGACCGGGGGGGGCACCGGGGAGCTGTTTTTT; d_call: TRBD2; clone_size: .; j_call: TRBJ2-2; v_call: TRBV2
cdr3_aa: CASSQDQRWQTF; cdr3_nt: TGTGCCAGCAGCCAAGATCAGCGGTGGCAGACCTTC; d_call: .; clone_size: .; j_call: TRBJ1-2; v_call: TRBV3-1/TRBV3-2
cdr3_aa: CASSLALGALYGYTF; cdr3_nt: TGTGCCAGCAGCTTAGCCCTAGGGGCTCTCTATGGCTACACCTTC; d_call: .; clone_size: .; j_call: TRBJ1-2; v_call: TRBV7-2
cdr3_aa: CATSRDLGRAWTDTQYF; cdr3_nt: TGTGCCACCAGCAGAGATCTCGGGCGGGCGTGGACAGATACGCAGTATTTT; d_call: .; clone_size: .; j_call: TRBJ2-3; v_call: TRBV15
cdr3_aa: CASSPERTGSTGELFF; cdr3_nt: TGTGCCAGCAGTCCTGAGCGCACCGGATCGACCGGGGAGCTGTTTTTT; d_call: .; clone_size: .; j_call: TRBJ2-2; v_call: TRBV2
cdr3_aa: CASSLGLEGGAVNEQFF; cdr3_nt: TGTGCCAGCAGCTTAGGCCTGGAAGGGGGGGCCGTTAATGAGCAGTTCTTC; d_call: .; clone_size: .; j_call: TRBJ2-1; v_call: TRBV13